This section outlines one T cell receptor beta chain sequence together with its context. The sample belongs to a study of blood T cell repertoires in COVID-19. Overall study context: T cells, B-cell-depleted T cells, or PBMCs supplied cDNA or gDNA.

Germline CDR1 is MNHEY and CDR2 is SVGEGT. V was clipped by 2 bases and J by 0 bases, with 5 bases between them. This CDR3 has 14 amino acids. Profiling relied on immunoSEQ multiplex PCR, and the TCRdb table lists in-frame clones only, not all of them. The table includes fewer than 60,000 clones, around four fifths detected once. The sample was peripheral blood. This clonotype originated in a man between 65 and 85 years old with active COVID-19. V is TRBV6-2 or TRBV6-3 and J is TRBJ1-5; D uncertain. Written as DNA, the CDR3 is TGTGCCAGCAGTTACAGCTATAGCAATCAGCCCCAGCATTTT. This encodes CASSYSYSNQPQHF.